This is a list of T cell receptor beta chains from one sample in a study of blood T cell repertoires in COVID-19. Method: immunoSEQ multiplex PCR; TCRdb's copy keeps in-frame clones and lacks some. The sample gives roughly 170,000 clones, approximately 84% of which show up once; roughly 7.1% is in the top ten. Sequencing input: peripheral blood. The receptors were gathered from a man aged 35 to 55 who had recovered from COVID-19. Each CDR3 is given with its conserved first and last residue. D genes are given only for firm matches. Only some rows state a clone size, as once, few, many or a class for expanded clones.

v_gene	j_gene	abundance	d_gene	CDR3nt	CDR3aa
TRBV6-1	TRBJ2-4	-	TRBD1	TGTGCCAGCAGTGAACCGGGACAGGCAAGCATTCAGTACTTC	CASSEPGQASIQYF
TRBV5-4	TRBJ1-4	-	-	TGTGCCAGCAGCTCCCACACGGCGGCAACTAATGAAAAACTGTTTTTT	CASSSHTAATNEKLFF
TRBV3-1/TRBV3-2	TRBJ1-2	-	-	TGTGCCAGCAGCCAAGCCTCGGGGGGCGGCTACACCTTC	CASSQASGGGYTF
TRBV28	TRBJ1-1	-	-	TGTGCCAGCAGTTTCTCTATGAACACTGAAGCTTTCTTT	CASSFSMNTEAFF
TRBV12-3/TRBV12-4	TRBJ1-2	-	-	TGTGCCAGCAGTTTATCAGGGAACTATGGCTACACCTTC	CASSLSGNYGYTF
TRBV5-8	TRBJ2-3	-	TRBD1	TGTGCCAGCAGCTTGGTACCGGGACAGGGGACAGATACGCAGTATTTT	CASSLVPGQGTDTQYF
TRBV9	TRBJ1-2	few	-	TGTGCCAGCAGCCCCGAGGAAAGCTATGGCTACACCTTC	CASSPEESYGYTF
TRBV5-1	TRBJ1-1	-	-	TGCGCCAGCAGTAAAGGGGTGGACACTGAAGCTTTCTTT	CASSKGVDTEAFF
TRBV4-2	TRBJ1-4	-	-	TGTGCCAGCAGCCGCGGGGGAGGAGGTAATGAAAAACTGTTTTTT	CASSRGGGGNEKLFF
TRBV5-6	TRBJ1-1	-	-	TGTGCCAGCAGCTTGGTTTTTATGAACACTGAAGCTTTCTTT	CASSLVFMNTEAFF
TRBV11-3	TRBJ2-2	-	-	TGTGCCAGCAGCTTAGAAGCAGGTTACTTTACCGGGGAGCTGTTTTTT	CASSLEAGYFTGELFF
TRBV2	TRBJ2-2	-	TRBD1	TGTGCCAGGGGAGGGACAGGGAGAAACACCGGGGAGCTGTTTTTT	CARGGTGRNTGELFF
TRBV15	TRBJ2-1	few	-	TGTGCCACCAGCAGAGGAAAGGGGTCCTACAATGAGCAGTTCTTC	CATSRGKGSYNEQFF
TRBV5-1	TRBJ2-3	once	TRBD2	TGCGCCAGCAGCTTGGGGGTAGCGGGAGATACGCAGTATTTT	CASSLGVAGDTQYF
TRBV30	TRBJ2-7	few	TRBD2	TGTGCCTGGAGTCTAATAGCGGGAGGGCCCTACGAGCAGTACTTC	CAWSLIAGGPYEQYF
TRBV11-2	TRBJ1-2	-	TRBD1	TGTGCCAGCAGCTTCATGGGACAGGGGCACTATGGCTACACCTTC	CASSFMGQGHYGYTF
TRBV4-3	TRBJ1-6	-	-	TGCGCCAGCAGCCCACAGGCAACCAATTCACCCCTCCACTTT	CASSPQATNSPLHF
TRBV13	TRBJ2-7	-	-	TGTGCCAGCAGCTCGCGACTAGTCCCCTACGAGCAGTACTTC	CASSSRLVPYEQYF
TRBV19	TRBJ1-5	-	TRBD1	TGTGCCAGTAGTAGGGGGGACAGGGGGATGAGGTTCAATCAGCCCCAGCATTTT	CASSRGDRGMRFNQPQHF
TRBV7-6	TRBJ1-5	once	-	TGTGCCAGCAGCCGAGACAGAATCAATCAGCCCCAGCATTTT	CASSRDRINQPQHF
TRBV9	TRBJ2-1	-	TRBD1	TGTGCCAGCAGCCCGACAGGGCCGTACAATGAGCAGTTCTTC	CASSPTGPYNEQFF
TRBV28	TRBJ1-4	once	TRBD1	TGTGCCAGCAGTTTATCCAGGGGGGTCGAAAAACTGTTTTTT	CASSLSRGVEKLFF
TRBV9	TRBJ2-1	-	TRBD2	TGTGCCAGCAGCTTCCCTCTAGCGGGAGGGCCCTACAATGAGCAGTTCTTC	CASSFPLAGGPYNEQFF
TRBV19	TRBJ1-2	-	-	TGTGCCAGTAGGAATACGAGGCAAGTGTCCTCTGGCTACACCTTC	CASRNTRQVSSGYTF
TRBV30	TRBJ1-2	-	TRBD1	TGTGCCTGGGTCGGGACAGGGGTTGGGTATGGCTACACCTTC	CAWVGTGVGYGYTF
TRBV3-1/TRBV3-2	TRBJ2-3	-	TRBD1	TGTGCCAGCACTCACAAGGGGGCTAGGCAGTATTTT	CASTHKGARQYF
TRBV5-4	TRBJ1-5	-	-	TGTGCCAGCAGCTTGGGAACAGGGTTCAATCAGCCCCAGCATTTT	CASSLGTGFNQPQHF
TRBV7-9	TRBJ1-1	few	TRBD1	TGTGCCAGCAGCTTACAGGGGGCAGCTTTCTTT	CASSLQGAAFF
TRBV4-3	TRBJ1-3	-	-	TGCGCCAGCAGCCAAGGGACAGCCAACTCTGGAAACACCATATATTTT	CASSQGTANSGNTIYF
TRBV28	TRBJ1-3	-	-	TGTGCCAGCAGAGACTTAGGAAACACCATATATTTT	CASRDLGNTIYF
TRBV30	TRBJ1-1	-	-	TGTGCCTGGAGTGGGGGGGGTGGAGCTTTCTTT	CAWSGGGGAFF
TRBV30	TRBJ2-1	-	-	TGTGCCTGGACTCGGGGGACCTACAATGAGCAGTTCTTC	CAWTRGTYNEQFF
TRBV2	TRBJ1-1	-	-	TGTGCCAGCAGTGAAGCGCAGGGTATTGAAGCTTTCTTT	CASSEAQGIEAFF
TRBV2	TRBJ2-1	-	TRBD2	TGTGCCAGCCTAAAGCGGGGGCCCCCCTCTTCCGATGAGCAGTTCTTC	CASLKRGPPSSDEQFF
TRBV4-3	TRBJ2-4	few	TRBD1	TGCGCCAGCAGCCAAGATTGGGGCCGGGACAGTCTATTCAAAAACATTCAGTACTTC	CASSQDWGRDSLFKNIQYF
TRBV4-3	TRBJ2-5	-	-	TGCGCCAGCAGCCAAGAACTGCAAGAGACCCAGTACTTC	CASSQELQETQYF
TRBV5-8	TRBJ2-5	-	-	TGTGCCAGCATCCCTTGGCCCCAGTACTTC	CASIPWPQYF
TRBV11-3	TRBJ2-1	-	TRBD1	TGTGCCAGCAGCTTGCATGGACAGGGTATCAATGAGCAGTTCTTC	CASSLHGQGINEQFF
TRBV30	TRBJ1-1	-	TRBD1	TGTGCCTGGGGGACAGGTCCAGCTGAAGCTTTCTTT	CAWGTGPAEAFF
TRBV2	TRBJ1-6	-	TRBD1	TGTGCCAGCAGTGGGGACAGAAATTCACCCCTCCACTTT	CASSGDRNSPLHF
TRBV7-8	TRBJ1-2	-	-	TGTGCCAGCAGCCCAGCGAGTAAAAACTATGGCTACACCTTC	CASSPASKNYGYTF
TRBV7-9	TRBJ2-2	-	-	TGTGCCAGCAGCCCTCTGAGGGCCAACACCGGGGAGCTGTTTTTT	CASSPLRANTGELFF
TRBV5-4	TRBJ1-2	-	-	TGTGCCAGCAGCCCCGGGGGGAACTATGGCTACACCTTC	CASSPGGNYGYTF
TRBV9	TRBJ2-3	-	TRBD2	TGTGCCAGCAGCCTGGGGGGGGGAGCTAGCACAGATACGCAGTATTTT	CASSLGGGASTDTQYF
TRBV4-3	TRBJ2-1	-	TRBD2	TGCGCCAGCAGCCCCGTTGGTAGCGGGGGATATGAGGAGCAGTTCTTC	CASSPVGSGGYEEQFF
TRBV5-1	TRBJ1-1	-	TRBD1	TGCGCCAGCAGCACCATGACAGGGGTGAACACTGAAGCTTTCTTT	CASSTMTGVNTEAFF
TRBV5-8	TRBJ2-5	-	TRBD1	TGTGCCAGCAGCCCGGGACAGGGCGGAGGTCAAGAGACCCAGTACTTC	CASSPGQGGGQETQYF
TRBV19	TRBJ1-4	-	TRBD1	TGTGCCAGTAGTATAATACACAGGGGTGAAAAACTGTTTTTT	CASSIIHRGEKLFF
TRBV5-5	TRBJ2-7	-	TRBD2	TGTGCCAGCAGCCCTCGGGGGGGGCAAAGCTCCTACGAGCAGTACTTC	CASSPRGGQSSYEQYF
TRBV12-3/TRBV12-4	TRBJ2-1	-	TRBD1	TGTGCCAGCGTTTTTAAGGGGGCTGAGTTCTTC	CASVFKGAEFF
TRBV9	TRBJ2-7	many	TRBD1	TGTGCCAGCAGCGCTGGACCGGGACAGGGATTCTACGAGCAGTACTTC	CASSAGPGQGFYEQYF
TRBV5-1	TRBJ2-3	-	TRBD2	TGCGCCAGCTCCCTCCGGTCGAGCGGGAGGGCCTCAGATACGCAGTATTTT	CASSLRSSGRASDTQYF
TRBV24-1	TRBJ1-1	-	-	TGTGCCACCAGTGACAGACGGGACACTGAAGCTTTCTTT	CATSDRRDTEAFF
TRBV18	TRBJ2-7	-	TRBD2	TGTGCCAGCTCACCCGGACTAGCGGGATCCTACGAGCAGTACTTC	CASSPGLAGSYEQYF
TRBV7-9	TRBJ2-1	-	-	TGTGCCAGCAGCTGGGCCGATGAGCAGTTCTTC	CASSWADEQFF
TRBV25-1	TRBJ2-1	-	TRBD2	TGTGCCAGCAGTGAATGGGGCGGGGGAAGATACAATGAGCAGTTCTTC	CASSEWGGGRYNEQFF
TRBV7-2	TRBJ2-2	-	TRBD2	TGTGCCAGCCTGAGGCGGGAGGGCGGGGAGCTGTTTTTT	CASLRREGGELFF
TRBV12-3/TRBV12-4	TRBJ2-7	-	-	TGTGCCAGCAGTTTCGGCGGATACGAGCAGTACTTC	CASSFGGYEQYF
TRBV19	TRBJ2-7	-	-	TGTGCCAGTAGTATCGAGGACAGTTCCTCCTACGAGCAGTACTTC	CASSIEDSSSYEQYF